This T cell receptor (beta chain) was observed in a study of blood T cell repertoires in COVID-19. About the study: In each case, the material was cDNA or gDNA derived from T cells, B-cell-depleted T cells, or PBMCs.

Sequencing was performed with immunoSEQ multiplex PCR; in TCRdb, only in-frame clones are kept and a portion is missing. The table has roughly 100,000 clones, approximately 90% seen once. J gave up 3 bases and V 6 bases, and 0 bases lay outside the gene matches. This CDR3 contains 12 residues. This TCR was recovered from a human donor with COVID-19, enrolled during active disease. The donor label of this sample is uncertain. Specimen: peripheral blood. V usage is TRBV12-3 or TRBV12-4 and J usage is TRBJ2-7; TRBD1 matches at 9 bases. The CDR3 coding sequence is TGTGCCAGCAGGGGACAGGGCTACGAGCAGTACTTC. This encodes CASRGQGYEQYF.